Listed below are T cell receptor beta chains from one sample, sequenced in a study of blood T cell repertoires in COVID-19. The data were produced by immunoSEQ multiplex PCR, yet TCRdb's version contains in-frame clones alone and is incomplete. The table shows roughly 250,000 clones, with nearly 90% occurring only once. The sequenced material came from peripheral blood. Receptors originate from a woman aged 30 to 39 with acute or convalescent COVID-19. CDR3s include the opening cysteine and the closing phenylalanine or tryptophan. A D gene is named only where the DNA matches it firmly. Clone size is stated in some rows and not others, as once, few, many or a class when expanded.

.,.,TRBJ1-1,TRBV30,CAWSPVPGQRNTEAFF,TGTGCCTGGAGTCCGGTACCGGGACAACGGAACACTGAAGCTTTCTTT
.,.,TRBJ2-7,TRBV7-2,CASSVTGDRYEQYF,TGTGCCAGCAGCGTAACGGGGGATCGCTACGAGCAGTACTTC
.,.,TRBJ2-1,TRBV4-2,CASSQEEGNSYNEQFF,TGTGCCAGCAGCCAAGAGGAGGGGAACTCCTACAATGAGCAGTTCTTC
.,TRBD2,TRBJ2-7,TRBV11-3,CASSTGLAGGEEQYF,TGTGCCAGCAGCACCGGACTAGCGGGAGGGGAAGAGCAGTACTTC
.,TRBD2,TRBJ2-7,TRBV29-1,CSVAGTSGYEQYF,TGCAGCGTCGCCGGGACTAGCGGCTACGAGCAGTACTTC
.,TRBD1,TRBJ1-1,TRBV29-1,CSVAPRTGTEAFF,TGCAGCGTTGCCCCCCGGACAGGCACTGAAGCTTTCTTT
few,.,TRBJ1-6,TRBV27,CASSSPTGYNSPLHF,TGTGCCAGCAGTTCCCCGACAGGTTATAATTCACCCCTCCACTTT
.,.,TRBJ2-3,TRBV2,CASTRQDGTDTQYF,TGTGCCAGCACAAGACAGGACGGCACAGATACGCAGTATTTT
.,.,TRBJ1-5,TRBV10-3,CAISDRIDQPQHF,TGTGCCATCAGTGACAGAATTGATCAGCCCCAGCATTTT
.,TRBD2,TRBJ2-7,TRBV6-2/TRBV6-3,CASSSLTSTSGRGSYEQYF,TGTGCCAGCAGTTCCCTTACGTCAACTAGCGGGAGGGGGTCCTACGAGCAGTACTTC
.,.,TRBJ2-5,TRBV7-2,CASSPGRTLQTQYF,TGTGCCAGCAGCCCCGGACGGACTCTGCAGACCCAGTACTTC
.,.,TRBJ1-1,TRBV7-8,CASSPHRVLDTEAFF,TGTGCCAGCAGCCCTCACAGGGTCCTAGACACTGAAGCTTTCTTT
.,.,TRBJ2-5,TRBV9,CASSAGDQTPGHQETQYF,TGTGCCAGCAGCGCAGGGGATCAAACGCCGGGACACCAAGAGACCCAGTACTTC
.,.,TRBJ1-6,TRBV14,CASSQEPGGSPLHF,TGTGCCAGCAGCCAAGAACCGGGTGGTTCACCCCTCCACTTT
.,.,TRBJ1-6,TRBV12-3/TRBV12-4,CASSLVLGEVHF,TGTGCCAGCAGTTTAGTCCTGGGGGAGGTCCACTTT
.,TRBD2,TRBJ2-1,TRBV11-2,CASSPGFGLDYNEQFF,TGTGCCAGCAGCCCCGGGTTCGGACTAGACTACAATGAGCAGTTCTTC
many,TRBD1,TRBJ2-7,TRBV7-2,CASSLGPVQGDSYEQYF,TGTGCCAGCAGCTTAGGTCCCGTTCAGGGGGACTCCTACGAGCAGTACTTC
.,.,TRBJ2-3,TRBV13,CASSIRVADTQYF,TGTGCCAGCAGCATACGAGTCGCGGATACGCAGTATTTT
once,TRBD2,TRBJ2-2,TRBV5-6,CASSFTGLAGVTGELFF,TGTGCCAGCAGCTTTACCGGACTAGCGGGAGTCACCGGGGAGCTGTTTTTT
once,.,TRBJ1-2,TRBV12-3/TRBV12-4,CASSFVDYGYTF,TGTGCCAGCAGTTTCGTAGACTATGGCTACACCTTC
.,TRBD2,TRBJ2-3,TRBV15,CATSVPSGLTDTQYF,TGTGCCACCAGCGTCCCTAGCGGCCTCACAGATACGCAGTATTTT
.,.,TRBJ2-5,TRBV2,CASSTEYQETQYF,TGTGCCAGCAGTACAGAGTACCAAGAGACCCAGTACTTC
.,TRBD2,TRBJ2-2,TRBV7-3,CASSGTSGRIGSTGELFF,TGTGCCAGCAGCGGGACTAGCGGGAGGATAGGGTCGACCGGGGAGCTGTTTTTT
.,TRBD1,TRBJ2-1,TRBV4-3,CASSRFSGQYNGQFF,TGCGCCAGCAGCCGTTTTTCGGGACAGTACAATGGGCAGTTCTTC
.,.,TRBJ1-2,TRBV3-1/TRBV3-2,CASSQGGGANYGYTF,TGTGCCAGCAGCCAAGGGGGAGGGGCCAACTATGGCTACACCTTC
.,TRBD2,TRBJ2-7,TRBV9,CASSGTSGPYEQYF,TGTGCCAGCAGCGGGACTAGCGGACCCTACGAGCAGTACTTC
.,.,TRBJ1-2,TRBV18,CASSRDKNYGYTF,TGTGCCAGCTCACGGGACAAGAACTATGGCTACACCTTC
.,TRBD2,TRBJ2-3,TRBV7-9,CASSFGLAGETDTQYF,TGTGCCAGCAGCTTCGGCCTAGCGGGAGAAACAGATACGCAGTATTTT
.,TRBD2,TRBJ2-7,TRBV7-2,CASSVGLAGNEQYF,TGTGCCAGCAGCGTGGGACTAGCGGGAAACGAGCAGTACTTC
few,.,TRBJ1-4,TRBV18,CASSPVGAEKLFF,TGTGCCAGCTCACCAGTGGGGGCGGAAAAACTGTTTTTT
.,TRBD1,TRBJ1-5,TRBV6-1,CASSEGNRGRLPQHF,TGTGCCAGCAGTGAAGGGAACAGGGGGCGTCTGCCCCAGCATTTT
.,.,TRBJ1-3,TRBV29-1,CSVELAGNTIYF,TGCAGCGTTGAATTAGCAGGAAACACCATATATTTT
.,.,TRBJ2-2,TRBV6-4,CASSEPQGNTGELFF,TGTGCCAGCAGTGAACCACAGGGGAACACCGGGGAGCTGTTTTTT
.,TRBD1,TRBJ2-1,TRBV19,CASSMGQGTYNEQFF,TGTGCCAGTAGTATGGGACAGGGTACCTACAATGAGCAGTTCTTC
.,.,TRBJ2-7,TRBV9,CASSPAGGEQYF,TGTGCCAGCAGCCCTGCGGGCGGCGAGCAGTACTTC
.,.,TRBJ2-5,TRBV5-1,CASSLGGGETQYF,TGCGCCAGCAGCTTGGGAGGGGGAGAGACCCAGTACTTC
.,.,TRBJ2-5,TRBV5-6,CASSLARDSATQYF,TGTGCCAGCAGCTTGGCCCGGGACTCAGCTACCCAGTACTTC